This TCR beta chain was observed in a study of T-cell reconstitution after alpha-beta-depleted transplantation in children. Whole-study findings and limits: The high TCRbeta diversity at day 60 in some patients came from surviving recipient T cells and thymic progenitors. Hyperexpanded clones declined; after one year, newly produced T cells mostly supplied diversity. By about two months after transplant, alpha-beta T cells reportedly arose from several hundred graft clones that had expanded.

Construction of the TCRbeta library involved unique molecular identifiers. TCRdb fed the PCR reads into MiXCR, producing one record per CDR3 protein. The sample shows almost 250,000 distinct CDR3 sequences, about 23% of them seen only once. On this clonotype itself: Antigen unknown.

The germline V gene encodes CDR1 SQVTM and CDR2 ANQGSEA. The CDR3 has 14 amino acids. V was cut by 6 bases and J by 5 bases, with 17 bases left in between. Sequenced here: PBMCs, sampled before TCRalphabeta/CD19-depleted stem cell transplant. The TCR comes from a girl aged 2 to 10 with Fanconi anemia, due to receive a stem cell transplant. The chain links TRBV29-1 to TRBJ1-5, with D perhaps TRBD1 (5 bases). In DNA, the CDR3 is TGCAGCGTCATCCAGGGAGCTTGGGATCAGCCCCAGCATTTT. This codes for CSVIQGAWDQPQHF.